These 32 T cell receptor beta chains were all obtained from the same sample, sequenced in a study of blood T cell repertoires in COVID-19. Sequencing used immunoSEQ multiplex PCR; TCRdb keeps in-frame clones, though not all of them. The table has nearly 350,000 clones, roughly 84% seen once. Sequences were obtained from PBMCs or T cells enriched from blood (not recorded which). The receptors shown here come from a woman between 25 and 40 years old who had recovered from COVID-19.

The chain is built from TRBV19 and TRBJ2-5; 9 positions match TRBD1. Germline values: CDR1 LNHDA, CDR2 SQIVND (reference sequence). The junction had 4 bases not matched to a gene; V was cut back by 1 base and J by 1 base. The CDR3 totals 16 residues. CDR3 sequence (DNA): TGTGCCAGTAGTATAGGGGGACAGGGCGTCCAAGAGACCCAGTACTTC. As protein: CASSIGGQGVQETQYF. Drawing the rest from reference TRBV19 and TRBJ2-5, the complete variable domain is DGGITQSPKYLFRKEGQNVTLSCEQNLNHDAMYWYRQDPGQGLRLIYYSQIVNDFQKGDIAEGYSVSREKKESFPLTVTSAQKNPTAFYLCASSIGGQGVQETQYFGPGTRLLVL.

V usage is TRBV10-3 and J usage is TRBJ1-1; 8 nucleotides align to TRBD1. Germline V gives CDR1 ENHRY, CDR2 SYGVKD. CDR3 length: 13 amino acids. Unmatched junction bases numbered 1, after V lost 6 bases and J lost 1 base. In DNA form, the CDR3 reads TGTGCCATCAGAGGGACAGGGAACACTGAAGCTTTCTTT. It translates to CAIRGTGNTEAFF.

In its sample, this clone was seen a few times. This chain joins TRBV7-2 and TRBJ2-7; the D gene is possibly TRBD2 (6 bases). Germline CDR1 reads SGHTA; CDR2 reads FQGNSA. Trimming pared 6 bases from V and 0 bases from J, leaving 12 bases between. The CDR3 has 14 residues. CDR3 DNA sequence: TGTGCCAGCAGATTGACTAGGGACTCCTACGAGCAGTACTTC. Amino acid sequence: CASRLTRDSYEQYF.

The chain links TRBV6-5 to TRBJ1-1, with D possibly being TRBD1 (6 bases). Germline-derived CDR1 and CDR2 are MNHEY and SVGAGI. V gave up 8 bases and J gave up 1 base, with 11 bases separating them. The CDR3 extends over 13 amino acids. CDR3 DNA: TGTGCCAGCGTCAGGGGAACGAACACTGAAGCTTTCTTT. Encoded protein: CASVRGTNTEAFF.

The genes are TRBV6-2 or TRBV6-3 and TRBJ1-5, with D tentatively TRBD1 (5 bases). The CDR3 has 15 residues. CDR1 is MNHEY and CDR2 is SVGEGT in the germline V gene. Trimming took off 6 bases at V and 2 bases at J, with 14 bases between the two ends. The CDR3 DNA is TGTGCCAGCAGCAGAAGGGGAGGGGGCAATCAGCCCCAGCATTTT. Amino acids: CASSRRGGGNQPQHF.

The chain uses TRBV6-5 and TRBJ2-2, with 8 nucleotides matching TRBD2. J gave up 8 bases and V 0 bases, and 2 bases lay outside the gene matches. The CDR3 sequence is 14 residues long. The germline V gene encodes CDR1 MNHEY and CDR2 SVGAGI. In nucleotides, the CDR3 is TGTGCCAGCAGTTACTCTCGGGGGGGAGGGGAGCTGTTTTTT. It encodes CASSYSRGGGELFF.

V gene TRBV7-2 combines with J gene TRBJ2-2, with a weak D call TRBD1 (5 bases). Between the trimmed V and J ends, which lost 4 bases and 4 bases, there was a span of 7 bases. Germline V lookup: CDR1 SGHTA, CDR2 FQGNSA. The length of the CDR3 is 13 residues. CDR3 amino acids: CASSSRGTGELFF. CDR3 DNA: TGTGCCAGCAGCTCTAGGGGCACCGGGGAGCTGTTTTTT. The whole variable domain, filled in from reference TRBV7-2 and TRBJ2-2, reads GAGVSQSPSNKVTEKGKDVELRCDPISGHTALYWYRQSLGQGLEFLIYFQGNSAPDKSGLPSDRFSAERTGGSVSTLTIQRTQQEDSAVYLCASSSRGTGELFFGEGSRLTVL.

For this clone: Other DNA sequences from this sample encode an identical CDR3 as well. The rearrangement uses TRBV15 and TRBJ2-5, with 7 nucleotides matching TRBD1. The CDR3 length is 15 residues. J lost 2 bases, V lost 0 bases, and 3 bases had no gene match. CDR1 and CDR2 from the germline V gene are LNHNV and YYDKDF (reference sequence). The CDR3 DNA is TGTGCCACCAGCAGAGATCGGGGACAGCAAGAGACCCAGTACTTC. It translates to CATSRDRGQQETQYF.

The chain is built from TRBV10-2 and TRBJ2-5; tentatively, D is TRBD1 (5 bases). The germline V gene has CDR1 WSHSY and CDR2 SAAADI. The CDR3 runs 13 residues. Trimming took 7 bases from V and 3 from J, leaving 12 bases between them. The CDR3, as DNA: TGCGCCAGCAAGGTATGGGGCGAAGAGACCCAGTACTTC. Translation: CASKVWGEETQYF.

The chain uses TRBV5-1 and TRBJ2-5; D is possibly TRBD1 (6 bases). Deletions cut 1 base from V and 2 bases from J, with 9 bases between. This CDR3 has 14 amino acids. Germline CDR1 reads SGHRS; CDR2 reads YFSETQ. CDR3 coding DNA: TGCGCCAGCAGCTTGCTTCAGGGGCAAGAGACCCAGTACTTC. Amino acids: CASSLLQGQETQYF.

A few counts support this clone. This rearrangement joins TRBV2 to TRBJ1-2, with D perhaps TRBD1 (6 bases). This CDR3 has 16 amino acids. V was trimmed by 6 bases and J by 6 bases, leaving 23 bases between them. Germline assignment: CDR1 SNHLY and CDR2 FYNNEI. The CDR3 coding sequence is TGTGCCAGCAGCCACTCCCGGGCAGGGGCTGGGGATGGCTACACCTTC. This sequence encodes CASSHSRAGAGDGYTF. The full variable domain, with the rest looked up from reference TRBV2 and TRBJ1-2, is EPEVTQTPSHQVTQMGQEVILRCVPISNHLYFYWYRQILGQKVEFLVSFYNNEISEKSEIFDDQFSVERPDGSNFTLKIRSTKLEDSAMYFCASSHSRAGAGDGYTFGSGTRLTVV.

V usage is TRBV10-3 and J usage is TRBJ2-3, with TRBD1 identical over 7 bases. CDR1 ENHRY and CDR2 SYGVKD come from the germline V gene. The CDR3 totals 16 residues. V trimming: 6 bases; J trimming: 0 bases; junction bases outside the gene matches: 9. The DNA of the CDR3 is TGTGCCATCAGGACCCGAGGGGGCACGAGCACAGATACGCAGTATTTT. Translating it yields CAIRTRGGTSTDTQYF.

This chain links TRBV7-6 with TRBJ2-2, with a weak D call TRBD1 (6 bases). This CDR3 contains 14 residues. The germline V gene has CDR1 SGHVS and CDR2 FNYEAQ. V was clipped by 5 bases and J by 8 bases, with 15 bases between them. CDR3 sequence reads: CASSQQQGSGELFF. In DNA, the CDR3 is TGTGCCAGCAGCCAACAACAGGGTTCTGGGGAGCTGTTTTTT.

CDR3 in amino acids: CASSGYMVGSDTQYF. The CDR3 coding sequence is TGTGCCAGCAGCGGTTATATGGTGGGGAGTGATACGCAGTATTTT. This chain joins TRBV7-2 and TRBJ2-3; possibly TRBD2 for D (5 bases). The ends were cut back, 5 bases at V and 6 bases at J, with 18 bases in the middle. The CDR3 length is 15 residues. Germline V lookup: CDR1 SGHTA, CDR2 FQGNSA.

The chain recombines TRBV6-5 with TRBJ1-6, with no clear D. V gave up 2 bases and J gave up 6 bases, with 8 bases separating them. This CDR3 contains 14 residues. Germline V lookup: CDR1 MNHEY, CDR2 SVGAGI. CDR3 region: CASSYAVPNSPLHF. CDR3 sequence (DNA): TGTGCCAGCAGTTACGCGGTTCCTAATTCACCCCTCCACTTT.

The chain is built from TRBV5-1 and TRBJ1-2; no clear D gene. Germline V gives CDR1 SGHRS, CDR2 YFSETQ. The CDR3 runs to 14 residues. The germline V and J ends were trimmed by 5 bases and 4 bases, with 15 bases remaining between them. CDR3 bases: TGCGCCAGCAGTCCAGAGGGCAGCGGCTATGGCTACACCTTC. Amino acid sequence: CASSPEGSGYGYTF.

There are a few counts of this clone. The chain is built from TRBV15 and TRBJ2-1; TRBD2 matches at 7 bases. The CDR3 consists of 12 residues. J was trimmed by 8 bases and V by 7 bases; bases with no gene match: 5. Germline CDR1 is LNHNV and CDR2 is YYDKDF (reference sequence). The CDR3 loop is CATKSGRDEQFF. The CDR3 DNA reads as TGTGCCACCAAGAGTGGGAGGGATGAGCAGTTCTTC.

The chain has TRBV2 and TRBJ2-5; TRBD2 aligns across 7 bases. V gave up 2 bases and J gave up 5 bases; unmatched junction bases: 5. Germline assignment: CDR1 SNHLY and CDR2 FYNNEI. CDR3 length: 14 residues. The CDR3 sequence is CASSERRAGETQYF. CDR3 bases: TGTGCCAGCAGTGAAAGACGAGCGGGGGAGACCCAGTACTTC.

The chain recombines TRBV2 with TRBJ2-2; TRBD2 matches at 9 bases. CDR3 length: 17 residues. Per germline, CDR1 SNHLY and CDR2 FYNNEI. With 6 bases clipped from V and 4 bases from J, the junction kept 12 bases outside the gene matches. The CDR3 loop reads CASSELSSGGPTGELFF. The CDR3 coding sequence is TGTGCCAGCAGCGAATTGTCCAGCGGGGGGCCCACCGGGGAGCTGTTTTTT.

The CDR3 DNA follows: TGTGCCAGCAGTTCCCCGGGATACTCTTACGAGCAGTACTTC. It encodes CASSSPGYSYEQYF. The V and J genes are TRBV28 and TRBJ2-7; TRBD2 might be the D (5 bases). The V end was cut by 4 bases, the J end by 4 bases, with 14 bases between. Germline CDR1 reads MDHEN; CDR2 reads SYDVKM. The CDR3 has 14 residues.

The chain combines TRBV24-1 with TRBJ2-7; TRBD1 aligns across 10 bases. Germline CDR1 reads KGHDR; CDR2 reads SFDVKD. This CDR3 comprises 16 residues. The J segment lost 5 bases and the V segment lost 4 bases, leaving 10 bases of the junction unmatched. The CDR3 spells CATSDRRDRGRHEQYF. The DNA of the CDR3 is TGTGCCACCAGTGACCGCCGGGACAGGGGAAGGCACGAGCAGTACTTC.

The chain employs TRBV9 and TRBJ1-6, with unresolved D. V was cut by 4 bases and J by 6 bases, with 17 bases left in between. Per the germline V gene, CDR1 is SGDLS and CDR2 is YYNGEE. The CDR3 spans 16 residues. For the CDR3, the DNA is TGTGCCAGCAGCCACCGGGAGGGCAGGTCTAATTCACCCCTCCACTTT. Translated: CASSHREGRSNSPLHF.

A few counts support this clone. This sequence joins TRBV27 and TRBJ1-2; a possible D gene is TRBD1 (6 bases). Trimming removed 5 bases from V and 1 base from J, with 8 bases in between. This CDR3 region has 13 residues. Germline-derived CDR1 and CDR2 are MNHEY and SMNVEV (reference sequence). As DNA, the CDR3 is TGTGCCAGCAGTATCAGGGGTAACTATGGCTACACCTTC. Translated, it gives CASSIRGNYGYTF.

V gene TRBV3-1 (or the pseudogene TRBV3-2) combines with J gene TRBJ1-1, with TRBD1 identical over 9 bases. V was pared by 5 bases and J by 0 bases, with 4 bases of the junction left unmatched. Per the germline V gene, CDR1 is LGHDT and CDR2 is YNNKEL (reference sequence). The CDR3 runs to 15 residues. The chain's CDR3 is CASSRTGDMNTEAFF. CDR3 nucleotide sequence: TGTGCCAGCAGCAGGACAGGGGACATGAACACTGAAGCTTTCTTT.

The rearrangement joins TRBV5-1 to TRBJ1-3, with D possibly matching TRBD1 (6 bases). Trimming stripped 5 bases from V and 0 bases from J, with 12 bases between. The CDR3 runs 15 residues. Germline-derived CDR1 and CDR2 are SGHRS and YFSETQ. The DNA of the CDR3 is TGCGCCAGCAGTTTAGGGACATCCTCTGGAAACACCATATATTTT. Protein: CASSLGTSSGNTIYF.

This rearrangement joins TRBV12-5 to TRBJ2-7; possible D gene TRBD2, 6 bases. The V gene lost 6 bases and the J gene lost 12 bases, with 15 bases spanning the gap. Germline CDR1 is LGHNT and CDR2 is FRNRAP. The CDR3 consists of 11 residues. CDR3 sequence reads: CASGPGTGAYF. The CDR3, as DNA: TGTGCTAGTGGCCCCGGGACTGGCGCGTACTTC.

This chain uses TRBV3-1 (or the pseudogene TRBV3-2) with TRBJ2-1; D unclear. The CDR3 extends over 15 amino acids. V was shortened by 3 bases and J by 7 bases, with 16 bases between the two germline ends. CDR1 is LGHDT, CDR2 YNNKEL, per germline (reference sequence). CDR3 coding DNA: TGTGCCAGCAGCCACCCCCGTGGCCCCGGGAATGAGCAGTTCTTC. Its translation is CASSHPRGPGNEQFF.

V gene TRBV19 combines with J gene TRBJ2-3, with D possibly being TRBD2 (6 bases). Germline V gene data show CDR1 as LNHDA and CDR2 as SQIVND (reference sequence). The CDR3 spans 14 residues. V was shortened by 6 bases and J by 4 bases, with 14 bases between the two germline ends. CDR3 loop: CASSYGASADTQYF. In nucleotides, the CDR3 is TGTGCCAGTAGCTATGGGGCTAGCGCAGATACGCAGTATTTT.

This rearrangement joins TRBV5-1 to TRBJ1-2; TRBD1 agrees at 12 bases. This CDR3 has 15 residues. V shed 3 bases, J shed 3 bases, and the junction held 3 bases outside the gene matches. Germline CDR1 reads SGHRS; CDR2 reads YFSETQ. CDR3 region: CASSSGQGAHYGYTF. The CDR3 coding sequence is TGCGCCAGCAGCTCGGGACAGGGGGCTCACTATGGCTACACCTTC. The variable domain in full, with the rest retrieved from reference TRBV5-1 and TRBJ1-2, is KAGVTQTPRYLIKTRGQQVTLSCSPISGHRSVSWYQQTPGQGLQFLFEYFSETQRNKGNFPGRFSGRQFSNSRSEMNVSTLELGDSALYLCASSSGQGAHYGYTFGSGTRLTVV.

This clone has only one observation. V gene TRBV19 combines with J gene TRBJ2-1; 7 bases map to TRBD1. CDR1 and CDR2 from the germline V gene are LNHDA and SQIVND (reference sequence). The CDR3 contains 15 residues. The J segment lost 0 bases and the V segment lost 3 bases, leaving 2 bases of the junction unmatched. The CDR3, as DNA: TGTGCCAGTAGTATTGAGGGGGCCTCCTACAATGAGCAGTTCTTC. Protein: CASSIEGASYNEQFF.

V usage is TRBV28 and J usage is TRBJ2-1, with D perhaps matching TRBD2 (6 bases). The germline V and J ends were trimmed by 6 bases and 0 bases, with 12 bases remaining between them. Germline CDR1 is MDHEN and CDR2 is SYDVKM. The CDR3 has 15 amino acids. The CDR3 DNA sequence: TGTGCCAGCAGGCGGGGCGGCAGCTCCTACAATGAGCAGTTCTTC. As protein: CASRRGGSSYNEQFF.

The rearrangement links TRBV13 to TRBJ2-3, with D perhaps TRBD2 (7 bases). Trimming pared 9 bases from V and 4 bases from J, leaving 17 bases between. CDR3 length equals 14 residues. Germline values: CDR1 PRHDT, CDR2 FYEKMQ (reference sequence). Here the CDR3 reads CASQGGARADTQYF. The CDR3 nucleotides are TGTGCCAGTCAAGGGGGGGCCCGGGCAGATACGCAGTATTTT.